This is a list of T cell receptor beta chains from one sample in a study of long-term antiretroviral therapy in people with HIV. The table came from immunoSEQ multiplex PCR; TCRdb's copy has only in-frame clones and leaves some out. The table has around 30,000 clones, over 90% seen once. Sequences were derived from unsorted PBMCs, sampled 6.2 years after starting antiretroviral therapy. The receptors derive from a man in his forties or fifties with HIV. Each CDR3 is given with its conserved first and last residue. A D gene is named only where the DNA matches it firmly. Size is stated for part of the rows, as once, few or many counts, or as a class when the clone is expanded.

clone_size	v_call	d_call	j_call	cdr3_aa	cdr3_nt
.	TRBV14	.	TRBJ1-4	CASSQDRVPEKLFF	TGTGCCAGCAGCCAAGACAGGGTGCCTGAAAAACTGTTTTTT
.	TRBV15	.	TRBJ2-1	CATSRARGDEQFF	TGTGCCACCAGCAGAGCCAGAGGGGATGAGCAGTTCTTC
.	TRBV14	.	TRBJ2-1	CASSLLGERSYNEQFF	TGTGCCAGCAGCCTGCTCGGGGAAAGGTCCTACAATGAGCAGTTCTTC
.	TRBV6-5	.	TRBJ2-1	CASSFVVGRPGEQFF	TGTGCCAGCAGTTTTGTCGTCGGGAGACCGGGTGAGCAGTTCTTC
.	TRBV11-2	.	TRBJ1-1	CASSLDSGANTEAFF	TGTGCCAGCAGCTTAGATTCGGGGGCAAACACTGAAGCTTTCTTT
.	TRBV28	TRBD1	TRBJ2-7	CASSLRDRGSYEQYF	TGTGCCAGCAGTTTAAGGGACAGGGGCTCCTACGAGCAGTACTTC
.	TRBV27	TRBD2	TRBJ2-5	CASSLVLAGGQETQYF	TGTGCCAGCAGTTTAGTGCTAGCGGGAGGACAAGAGACCCAGTACTTC
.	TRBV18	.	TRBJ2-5	CASSPTGRETQYF	TGTGCCAGCTCACCAACAGGGCGAGAGACCCAGTACTTC
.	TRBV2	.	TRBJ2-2	CASKETGELFF	TGTGCCAGCAAAGAAACCGGGGAGCTGTTTTTT
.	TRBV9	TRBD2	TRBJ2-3	CASSTGGGLAGDTQYF	TGTGCCAGCAGCACCGGGGGAGGGCTTGCGGGAGATACGCAGTATTTT
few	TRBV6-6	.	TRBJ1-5	CATRLGDNQPQHF	TGTGCCACAAGGTTGGGGGACAATCAGCCCCAGCATTTT